This T cell receptor beta chain was sequenced for a study of early T cells in non-severe SARS-CoV-2 infection. Study summary: Unsorted whole blood bulk RNA was sequenced, with unpaired chains.

TCRdb re-called the 5' RACE reads through MiXCR, storing one row per CDR3 protein. This table holds some 100,000 distinct CDR3 sequences, 14% to 15% found once. CDR1 LGHDT and CDR2 YNNKEL come from the germline V gene (reference sequence). The V gene lost 0 bases and the J gene lost 5 bases, with 7 bases spanning the gap. The CDR3 is made up of 13 amino acids. The sample holds a few counts of this clonotype. Sequenced material: whole blood. V and J are TRBV3-1 and TRBJ1-2, with D perhaps matching TRBD1 (5 bases). This receptor was taken from an adult who was a healthcare worker with PCR-confirmed SARS-CoV-2 infection or an uninfected control (not recorded which). The CDR3 nucleotides read TGTGCCAGCAGCCAAGATGGGGGGTATGGCTACACCTTC. Its protein is CASSQDGGYGYTF.